The present TCR beta chain was sequenced within a study of cytomegalovirus exposure and HLA in healthy donors. Per the germline V gene, CDR1 is MGHDK and CDR2 is SYGVNS. The CDR3 is made up of 14 amino acids. The V gene lost 3 bases and the J gene lost 3 bases, with 9 bases spanning the gap. The PCR had 60 Vbeta and 13 Jbeta primers. The protocol was immunoSEQ multiplex PCR, while the TCRdb copy is restricted to in-frame clones and leaves out a portion. This sample yields roughly 120,000 clones, of which 82% are seen a single time; 22% belongs to the top ten. As for this clone: The antigen remains undetermined.

Findings and limits, study-wide: Most TCR sequences were uncommon, yet certain public TCRs appeared in many donors.

The sample consisted of PBMCs. V is TRBV25-1 and J is TRBJ2-4; tentatively, D is TRBD2 (6 bases). The receptor comes from a man under 40 in good health and CMV-seropositive. This CDR3 is CASSEVGGKNIQYF. In nucleotides, the CDR3 is TGTGCCAGCAGTGAGGTGGGAGGCAAAAACATTCAGTACTTC. Variable domain in full (rest from reference TRBV25-1 and TRBJ2-4): EADIYQTPRYLVIGTGKKITLECSQTMGHDKMYWYQQDPGMELHLIHYSYGVNSTEKGDLSSESTVSRIRTEHFPLTLESARPSHTSQYLCASSEVGGKNIQYFGAGTRLSVL.